This T cell receptor beta chain was captured by sequencing in a study of blood T cell repertoires in COVID-19. Sequenced by immunoSEQ multiplex PCR; TCRdb stores in-frame clones only, minus some. The sample consists of some 150,000 clones, approximately 85% of them appearing once. The V gene's germline CDR1 is SGHNT and CDR2 YYREEE (reference sequence). The V and J ends lost 0 bases and 4 bases, in that order; junction bases with no gene match: 7. This CDR3 has 15 amino acids. This clone was seen only once. This receptor was identified in a woman aged 55 to 70 with COVID-19, enrolled during active disease. J is TRBJ2-7 and V is TRBV5-4; 7 nucleotides align to TRBD2. The sequenced material came from peripheral blood. The chain's CDR3 is CASSLAGGGGYEQYF. The CDR3 region has the DNA TGTGCCAGCAGCTTGGCCGGCGGGGGAGGGTACGAGCAGTACTTC.